The clone carrying this TCR beta chain was seen ten or more times. Germline V gene data show CDR1 as DFQATT and CDR2 as SNEGSKA (reference sequence). The CDR3 spans 14 residues. With V trimmed by 5 bases and J by 5 bases, 10 bases remained unmatched. The data derive from a study of CD8 T cells in ankylosing spondylitis. TCRdb reprocessed the 5' RACE reads with MiXCR, giving one entry per CDR3 protein. The table records about 240,000 distinct CDR3 sequences, approximately 9% of them present only once. This rearrangement joins TRBV20-1 to TRBJ2-7, with TRBD2 identical over 9 bases. The sequencing input was blood, either unsorted or a sorted T cell fraction (not recorded which). The source is a male donor with ankylosing spondylitis or in good health (not recorded which). CDR3 loop: CSASLAGATHEQYF. Written as DNA, the CDR3 is TGCAGTGCTTCTTTAGCGGGAGCTACCCACGAGCAGTACTTC.